This TCR beta chain was identified in a study of a mutant IDH1 vaccine in newly diagnosed glioma. Study overall: Either 4-6 weeks after radiotherapy alone or alongside temozolomide, vaccination was begun. Study observations and caveats: Pseudoprogression appears to have had no connection to changes in top peripheral T cell clonotypes.

Note on this clone: Antigen unknown.

The CDR3 has 14 residues. Germline-derived CDR1 and CDR2 are ENHRY and SYGVKD. Trimming left V 2 bases short and J 10 bases short, with 12 bases between. Time point denoted: week 35, safety follow-up. Each vaccine dose was 300 ug of mutant IDH1 20-mer peptide, with topical imiquimod. During weeks 1, 3, 5, 7, 11, 15, 19 and 23, patients received eight vaccinations. New astrocytomas of WHO grade 3 or 4 that were IDH1-mutant and ATRX-lost were found in the donors. TCRdb keeps only in-frame clones here, not all; method: immunoSEQ multiplex PCR. The sample comprises more than 45,000 clones, more than 75% of which are singletons, and around 5.7% rests with the top ten.

The sequence was obtained from a woman aged 40 to 50 with glioma. The chain couples TRBV10-3 to TRBJ1-6; D gene uncertain. Sequences were derived from PBMCs, sampled from a glioma patient whose treatment included an IDH1 peptide vaccine. The CDR3 protein is CAISENGYLSPLHF. In DNA, the CDR3 is TGTGCCATCAGTGAGAATGGGTATTTGTCACCCCTCCACTTT.